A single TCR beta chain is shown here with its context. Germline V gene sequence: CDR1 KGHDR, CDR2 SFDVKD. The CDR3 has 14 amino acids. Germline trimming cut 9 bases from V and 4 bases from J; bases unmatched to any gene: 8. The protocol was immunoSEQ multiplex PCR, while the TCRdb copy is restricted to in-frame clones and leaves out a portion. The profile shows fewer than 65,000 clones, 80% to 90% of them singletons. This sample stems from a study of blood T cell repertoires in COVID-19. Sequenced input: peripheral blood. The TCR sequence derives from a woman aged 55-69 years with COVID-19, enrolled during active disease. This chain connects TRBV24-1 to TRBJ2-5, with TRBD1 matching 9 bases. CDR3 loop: CATVPGQGTETQYF. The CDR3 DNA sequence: TGTGCCACCGTCCCGGGACAGGGTACAGAGACCCAGTACTTC.